Here is one T cell receptor beta chain with its context. The CDR3 has 14 residues. CDR1 and CDR2 (germline): SGDLS, YYNGEE. With V trimmed by 4 bases and J by 6 bases, 7 bases remained unmatched. This sample stems from a study of blood T cell repertoires in COVID-19. Overall study: Donors in the United States, Italy and Spain gave samples during acute or convalescent COVID-19. From T cells, B-cell-depleted T cells, or PBMCs came the material, which was cDNA or gDNA.

The data were produced by immunoSEQ multiplex PCR, yet TCRdb's version contains in-frame clones alone and is incomplete. This table holds 90,000 to 100,000 clones, roughly 80% found once. This chain connects TRBV9 to TRBJ2-3, with 8 positions matching TRBD2. Sequenced: peripheral blood. The receptor's source is an elderly man with acute or convalescent COVID-19. CDR3 sequence reads: CASSPGTSGDTQYF. Here the CDR3 DNA reads TGTGCCAGCAGCCCGGGGACTAGTGGGGATACGCAGTATTTT.